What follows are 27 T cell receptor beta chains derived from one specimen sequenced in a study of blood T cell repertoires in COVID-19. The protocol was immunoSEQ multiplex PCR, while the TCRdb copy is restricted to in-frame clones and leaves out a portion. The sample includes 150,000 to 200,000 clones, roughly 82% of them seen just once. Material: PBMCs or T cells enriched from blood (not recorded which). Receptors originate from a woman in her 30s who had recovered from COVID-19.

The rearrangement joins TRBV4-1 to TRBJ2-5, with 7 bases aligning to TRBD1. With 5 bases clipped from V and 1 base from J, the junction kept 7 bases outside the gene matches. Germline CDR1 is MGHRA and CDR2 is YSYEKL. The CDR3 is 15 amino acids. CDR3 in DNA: TGCGCCAGCAGCTTCCGGGACAGAGTCCAAGAGACCCAGTACTTC. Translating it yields CASSFRDRVQETQYF.

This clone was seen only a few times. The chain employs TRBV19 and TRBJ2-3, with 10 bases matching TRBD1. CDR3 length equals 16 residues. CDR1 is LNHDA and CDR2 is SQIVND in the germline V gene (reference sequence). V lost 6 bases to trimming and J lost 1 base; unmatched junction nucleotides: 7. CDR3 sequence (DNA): TGTGCCAGTAGAACCGCGGACAGGGGGGGCACAGATACGCAGTATTTT. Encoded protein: CASRTADRGGTDTQYF.

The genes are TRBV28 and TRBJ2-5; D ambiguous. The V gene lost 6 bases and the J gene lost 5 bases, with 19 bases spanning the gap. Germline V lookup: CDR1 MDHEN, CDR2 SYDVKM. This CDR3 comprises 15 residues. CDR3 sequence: CASRSNGFDFETQYF. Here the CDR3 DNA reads TGTGCCAGCAGAAGTAACGGGTTTGATTTTGAGACCCAGTACTTC. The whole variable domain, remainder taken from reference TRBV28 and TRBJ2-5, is DVKVTQSSRYLVKRTGEKVFLECVQDMDHENMFWYRQDPGLGLRLIYFSYDVKMKEKGDIPEGYSVSREKKERFSLILESASTNQTSMYLCASRSNGFDFETQYFGPGTRLLVL.

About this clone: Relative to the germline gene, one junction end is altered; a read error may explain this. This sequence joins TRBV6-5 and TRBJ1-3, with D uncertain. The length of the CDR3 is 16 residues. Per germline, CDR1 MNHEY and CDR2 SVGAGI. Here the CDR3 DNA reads TGTGCCAGCAGTTACTCTAGACTCCAAACTGGGAACACCATATATTTT. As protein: CASSYSRLQTGNTIYF.

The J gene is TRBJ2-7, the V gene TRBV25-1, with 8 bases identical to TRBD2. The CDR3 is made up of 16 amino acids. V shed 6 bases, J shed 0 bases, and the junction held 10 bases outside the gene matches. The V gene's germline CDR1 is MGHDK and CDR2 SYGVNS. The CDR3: CASRGTGGRTSYEQYF. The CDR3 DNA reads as TGTGCCAGCAGGGGGACGGGCGGGAGGACCTCCTACGAGCAGTACTTC.

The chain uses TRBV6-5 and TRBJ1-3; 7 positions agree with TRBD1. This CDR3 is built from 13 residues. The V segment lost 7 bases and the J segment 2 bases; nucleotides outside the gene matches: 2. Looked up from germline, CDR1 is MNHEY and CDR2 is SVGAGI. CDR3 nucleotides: TGTGCCAGCAAGGGGGCCGCTGGAAACACCATATATTTT. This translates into CASKGAAGNTIYF.

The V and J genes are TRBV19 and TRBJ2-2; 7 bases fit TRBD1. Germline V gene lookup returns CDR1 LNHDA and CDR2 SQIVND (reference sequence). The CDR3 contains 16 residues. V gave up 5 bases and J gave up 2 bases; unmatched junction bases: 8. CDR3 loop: CASSGWDSHNTGELFF. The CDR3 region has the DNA TGTGCCAGTAGTGGGTGGGACAGCCATAACACCGGGGAGCTGTTTTTT.

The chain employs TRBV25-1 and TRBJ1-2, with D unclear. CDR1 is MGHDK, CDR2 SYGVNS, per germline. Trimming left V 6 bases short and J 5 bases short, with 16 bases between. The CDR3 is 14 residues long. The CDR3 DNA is TGTGCCAGCAGCCTGCACGGTGCACTGTATGGCTACACCTTC. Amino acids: CASSLHGALYGYTF.

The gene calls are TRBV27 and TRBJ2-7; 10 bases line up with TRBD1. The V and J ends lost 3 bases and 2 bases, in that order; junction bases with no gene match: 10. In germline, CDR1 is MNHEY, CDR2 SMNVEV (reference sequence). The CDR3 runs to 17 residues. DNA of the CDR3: TGTGCCAGCAGTTTGGTCTATGGACAGGGGGGGACCTACGAGCAGTACTTC. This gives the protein CASSLVYGQGGTYEQYF.

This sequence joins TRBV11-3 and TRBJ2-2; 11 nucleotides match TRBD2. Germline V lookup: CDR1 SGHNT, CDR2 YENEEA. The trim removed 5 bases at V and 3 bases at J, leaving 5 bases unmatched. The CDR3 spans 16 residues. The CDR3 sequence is CASSPGTSGYTGELFF. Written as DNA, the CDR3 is TGTGCCAGCAGCCCCGGGACTAGCGGATACACCGGGGAGCTGTTTTTT.

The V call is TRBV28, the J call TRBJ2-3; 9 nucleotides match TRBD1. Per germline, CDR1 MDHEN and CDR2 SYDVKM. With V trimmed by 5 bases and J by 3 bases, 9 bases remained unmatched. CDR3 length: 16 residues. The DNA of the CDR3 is TGTGCCAGCAGTATCATTCCGGGACAGGGAACAGATACGCAGTATTTT. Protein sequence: CASSIIPGQGTDTQYF.

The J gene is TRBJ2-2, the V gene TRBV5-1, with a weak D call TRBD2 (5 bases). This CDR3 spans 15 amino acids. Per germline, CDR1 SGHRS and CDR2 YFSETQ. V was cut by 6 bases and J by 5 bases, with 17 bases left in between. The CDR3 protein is CASKADPRDTGELFF. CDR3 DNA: TGCGCCAGCAAAGCGGACCCGAGGGATACCGGGGAGCTGTTTTTT.

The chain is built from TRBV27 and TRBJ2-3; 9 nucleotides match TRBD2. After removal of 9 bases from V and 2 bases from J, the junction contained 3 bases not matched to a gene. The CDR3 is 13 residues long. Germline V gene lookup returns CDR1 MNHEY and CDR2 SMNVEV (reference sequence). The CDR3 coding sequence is TGTGCCAGTGCGGGACTAGCCACAGATACGCAGTATTTT. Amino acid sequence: CASAGLATDTQYF.

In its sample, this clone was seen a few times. The DNA of the CDR3 is TGTGCCAGCAGCCGAATCACGGCTGAAGCTTTCTTT. Protein sequence: CASSRITAEAFF. J is TRBJ1-1 and V is TRBV5-5; D unclear. The germline CDR1 and CDR2 sequences are SGHKS and YYEKEE (reference sequence). The CDR3 length is 12 residues. V shed 4 bases and J shed 6 bases, with 10 bases lying between them.

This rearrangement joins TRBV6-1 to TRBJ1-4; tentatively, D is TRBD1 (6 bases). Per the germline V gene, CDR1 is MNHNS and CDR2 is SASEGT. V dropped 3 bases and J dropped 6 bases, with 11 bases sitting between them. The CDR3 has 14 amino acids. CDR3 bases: TGTGCCAGCAGTGATATAACAGGGTATGAAAAACTGTTTTTT. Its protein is CASSDITGYEKLFF.

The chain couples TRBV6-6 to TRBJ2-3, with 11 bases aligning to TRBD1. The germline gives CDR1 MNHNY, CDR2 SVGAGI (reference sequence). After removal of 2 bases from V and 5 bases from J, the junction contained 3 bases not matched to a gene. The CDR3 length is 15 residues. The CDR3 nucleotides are TGTGCCAGCAGTTACGGACAGGGGGCCGGAGATACGCAGTATTTT. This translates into CASSYGQGAGDTQYF.

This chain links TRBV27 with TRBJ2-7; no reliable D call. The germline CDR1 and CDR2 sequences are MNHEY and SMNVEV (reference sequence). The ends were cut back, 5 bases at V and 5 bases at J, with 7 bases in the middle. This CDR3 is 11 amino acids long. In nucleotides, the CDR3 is TGTGCCAGCAGTAGACATAACGAGCAGTACTTC. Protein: CASSRHNEQYF.

As DNA, the CDR3 is TGTGCCAGCAGTTTAGTTGGAGTCCGCAATCAGCCCCAGCATTTT. This gives the protein CASSLVGVRNQPQHF. The chain uses TRBV28 and TRBJ1-5, with no clear D. V shed 2 bases and J shed 2 bases, with 10 bases lying between them. Germline V gene data show CDR1 as MDHEN and CDR2 as SYDVKM. This CDR3 is built from 15 residues.

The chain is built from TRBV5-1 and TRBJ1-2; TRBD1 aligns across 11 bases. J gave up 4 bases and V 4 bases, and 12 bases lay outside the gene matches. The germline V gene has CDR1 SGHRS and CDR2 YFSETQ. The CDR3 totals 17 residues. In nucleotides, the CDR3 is TGCGCCAGCAGCCAACTCAGGACAGGGGGCGCGAGCTATGGCTACACCTTC. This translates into CASSQLRTGGASYGYTF.

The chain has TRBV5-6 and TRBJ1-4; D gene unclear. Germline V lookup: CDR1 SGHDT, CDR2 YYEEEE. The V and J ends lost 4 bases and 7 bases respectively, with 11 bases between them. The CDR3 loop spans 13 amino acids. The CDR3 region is CASSTGSSEKLFF. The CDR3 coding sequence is TGTGCCAGCAGCACCGGGAGCAGTGAAAAACTGTTTTTT.

The CDR3: CASSFAGRVDTQYF. The CDR3 region has the DNA TGTGCCAGCAGTTTCGCGGGACGTGTAGATACGCAGTATTTT. The rearrangement uses TRBV28 and TRBJ2-3, with D perhaps TRBD2 (6 bases). CDR3 length: 14 residues. The ends were cut back, 3 bases at V and 5 bases at J, with 12 bases in the middle. Germline V lookup: CDR1 MDHEN, CDR2 SYDVKM.

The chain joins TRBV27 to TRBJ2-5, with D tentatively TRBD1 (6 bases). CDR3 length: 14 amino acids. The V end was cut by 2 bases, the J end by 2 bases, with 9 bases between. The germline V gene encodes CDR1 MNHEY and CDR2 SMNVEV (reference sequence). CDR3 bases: TGTGCCAGCAGTTTACTGGGACAACAAGAGACCCAGTACTTC. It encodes CASSLLGQQETQYF.

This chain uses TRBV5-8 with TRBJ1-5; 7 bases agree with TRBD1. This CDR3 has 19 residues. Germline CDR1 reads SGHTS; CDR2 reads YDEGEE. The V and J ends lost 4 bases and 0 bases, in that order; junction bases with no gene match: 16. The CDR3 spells CASSTSFRDRDYSNQPQHF. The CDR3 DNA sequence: TGTGCCAGCAGCACATCCTTCCGGGACAGAGATTATAGCAATCAGCCCCAGCATTTT.

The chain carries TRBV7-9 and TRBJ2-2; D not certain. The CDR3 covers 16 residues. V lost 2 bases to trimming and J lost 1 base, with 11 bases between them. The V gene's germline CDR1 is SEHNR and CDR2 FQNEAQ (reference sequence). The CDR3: CASSLIFPGNTGELFF. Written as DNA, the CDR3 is TGTGCCAGCAGCTTAATTTTCCCGGGGAACACCGGGGAGCTGTTTTTT.

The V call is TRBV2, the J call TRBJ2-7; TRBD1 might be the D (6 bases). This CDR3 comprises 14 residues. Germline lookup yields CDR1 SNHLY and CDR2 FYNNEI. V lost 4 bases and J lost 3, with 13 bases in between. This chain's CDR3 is CASSVQGSYYEQYF. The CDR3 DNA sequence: TGTGCCAGCAGTGTTCAGGGGAGTTACTACGAGCAGTACTTC.

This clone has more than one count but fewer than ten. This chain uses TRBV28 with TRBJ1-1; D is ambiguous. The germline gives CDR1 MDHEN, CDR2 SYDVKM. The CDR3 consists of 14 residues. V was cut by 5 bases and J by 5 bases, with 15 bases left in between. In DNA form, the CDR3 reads TGTGCCAGCAGTCCCCCGTCCCGAGGAACTGAAGCTTTCTTT. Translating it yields CASSPPSRGTEAFF.

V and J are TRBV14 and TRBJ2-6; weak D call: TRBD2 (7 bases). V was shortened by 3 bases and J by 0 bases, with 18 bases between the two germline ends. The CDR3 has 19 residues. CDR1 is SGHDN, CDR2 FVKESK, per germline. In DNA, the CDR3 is TGTGCCAGCAGCCATTCCGTCAGGGGACTATACTCTGGGGCCAACGTCCTGACTTTC. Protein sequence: CASSHSVRGLYSGANVLTF.